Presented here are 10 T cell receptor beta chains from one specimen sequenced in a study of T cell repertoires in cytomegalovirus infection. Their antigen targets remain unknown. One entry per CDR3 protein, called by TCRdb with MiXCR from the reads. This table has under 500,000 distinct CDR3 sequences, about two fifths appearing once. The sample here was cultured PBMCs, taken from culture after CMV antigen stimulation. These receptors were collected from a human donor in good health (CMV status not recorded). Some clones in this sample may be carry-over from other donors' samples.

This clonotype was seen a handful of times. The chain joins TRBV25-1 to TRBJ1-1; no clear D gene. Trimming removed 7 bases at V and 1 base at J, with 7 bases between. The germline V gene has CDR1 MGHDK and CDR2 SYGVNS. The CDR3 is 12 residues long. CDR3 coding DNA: TGTGCCAGCAAGGCCCCGAACACTGAAGCTTTCTTT. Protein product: CASKAPNTEAFF.

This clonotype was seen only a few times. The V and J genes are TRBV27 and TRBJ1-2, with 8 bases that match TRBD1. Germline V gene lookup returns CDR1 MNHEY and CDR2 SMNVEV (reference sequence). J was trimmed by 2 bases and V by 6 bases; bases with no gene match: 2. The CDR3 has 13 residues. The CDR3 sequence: CASRRTGNYGYTF. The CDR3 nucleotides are TGTGCCAGCAGACGGACAGGGAACTATGGCTACACCTTC.

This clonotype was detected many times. CDR3 loop: CASSTIYDSTDTQYF. CDR3 in DNA: TGTGCCAGCAGCACAATCTACGACAGCACAGATACGCAGTATTTT. The genes are TRBV7-8 and TRBJ2-3; no firm D call. This CDR3 spans 15 amino acids. Per germline, CDR1 SGHVS and CDR2 FQNEAQ. V gave up 5 bases and J gave up 0 bases, with 12 bases separating them.

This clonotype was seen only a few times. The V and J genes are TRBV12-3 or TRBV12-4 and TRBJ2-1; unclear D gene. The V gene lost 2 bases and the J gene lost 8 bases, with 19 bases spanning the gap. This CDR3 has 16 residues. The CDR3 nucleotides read TGTGCCAGCAGTTTACTGGACGTCCCCCCCGACGATGAGCAGTTCTTC. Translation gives CASSLLDVPPDDEQFF.

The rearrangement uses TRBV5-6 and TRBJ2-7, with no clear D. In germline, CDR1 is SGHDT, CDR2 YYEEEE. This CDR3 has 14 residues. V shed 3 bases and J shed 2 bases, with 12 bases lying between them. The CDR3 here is CASSSDLVAYEQYF. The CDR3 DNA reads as TGTGCCAGCAGCTCGGACCTGGTCGCCTACGAGCAGTACTTC.

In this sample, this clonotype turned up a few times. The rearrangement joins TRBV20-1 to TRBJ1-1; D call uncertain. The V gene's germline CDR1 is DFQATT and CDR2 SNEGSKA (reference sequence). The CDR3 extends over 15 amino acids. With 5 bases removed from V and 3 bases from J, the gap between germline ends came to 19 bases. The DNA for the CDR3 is TGCAGTGCTCAGGACTCCCGGAAATCGGACACTGAAGCTTTCTTT. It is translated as CSAQDSRKSDTEAFF.

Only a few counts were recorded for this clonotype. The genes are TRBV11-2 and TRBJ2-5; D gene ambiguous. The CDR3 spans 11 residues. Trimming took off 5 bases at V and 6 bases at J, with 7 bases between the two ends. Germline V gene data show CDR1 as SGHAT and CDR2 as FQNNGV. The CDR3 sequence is CASSSDQTQYF. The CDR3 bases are TGTGCCAGCAGCAGCGACCAGACCCAGTACTTC.

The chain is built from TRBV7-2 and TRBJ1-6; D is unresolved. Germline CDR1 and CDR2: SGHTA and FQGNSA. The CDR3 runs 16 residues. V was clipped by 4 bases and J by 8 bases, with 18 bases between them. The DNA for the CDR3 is TGTGCCAGCAGCTATCGCTTGTCCGGAGACGATTCACCCCTCCACTTT. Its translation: CASSYRLSGDDSPLHF.

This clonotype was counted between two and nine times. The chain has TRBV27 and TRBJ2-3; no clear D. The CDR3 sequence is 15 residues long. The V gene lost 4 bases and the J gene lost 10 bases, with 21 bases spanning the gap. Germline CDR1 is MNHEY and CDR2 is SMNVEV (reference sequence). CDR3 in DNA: TGTGCCAGCAGTTCGCTCCCGCAAGCTAGTTTTCCGCAGTATTTT. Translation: CASSSLPQASFPQYF.

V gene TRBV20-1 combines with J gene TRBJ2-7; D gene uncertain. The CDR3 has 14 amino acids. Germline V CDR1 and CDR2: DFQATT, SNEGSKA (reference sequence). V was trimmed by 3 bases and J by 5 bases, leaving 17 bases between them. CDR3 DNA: TGCAGTGCTAGGTCGCCCTTCGACGGCAACGAGCAGTACTTC. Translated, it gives CSARSPFDGNEQYF.